These T cell receptor beta chains were read from a single sample in a study of cytomegalovirus exposure and HLA in healthy donors. Assay used: immunoSEQ multiplex PCR; TCRdb lists only in-frame clones, some missing. This repertoire shows 74,000 or so clones, 79% found once; its top ten account for around 22%. Sample: PBMCs. All receptors come from a woman aged 40 to 50 in good health and CMV-seropositive. The CDR3 runs from the conserved cysteine through the conserved F or W. The D gene is left open where the match is weak. The listing skips clone size in some rows; elsewhere it reads once, few, many or a size class.

V,J,D,size,length,CDR3,DNA
TRBV25-1,TRBJ1-2,-,-,12,CASSGAGYGYTF,TGTGCCAGCAGTGGCGCGGGCTATGGCTACACCTTC
TRBV5-1,TRBJ2-1,TRBD2,-,17,CASSLASSGGAGNEQFF,TGCGCCAGCAGCTTGGCATCTAGCGGGGGGGCTGGCAATGAGCAGTTCTTC
TRBV4-1,TRBJ2-7,TRBD2,-,17,CASSHAGLAGDSYEQYF,TGCGCCAGCAGCCATGCGGGACTAGCGGGGGATTCCTACGAGCAGTACTTC
TRBV2,TRBJ2-3,-,-,16,CASSEASAVTLYTQYF,TGTGCCAGCAGTGAAGCGTCGGCGGTCACCTTGTATACGCAGTATTTT
TRBV14,TRBJ2-5,-,-,19,CASSQVGWGTGVSAETQYF,TGTGCCAGCAGCCAAGTCGGTTGGGGAACGGGGGTCTCGGCGGAGACCCAGTACTTC
TRBV4-2,TRBJ2-1,-,-,13,CASSQDPGNEQFF,TGTGCCAGCAGCCAAGATCCCGGCAATGAGCAGTTCTTC
TRBV9,TRBJ1-5,TRBD1,-,15,CASSVGGGRHQPQHF,TGTGCCAGCAGCGTAGGAGGGGGCAGGCATCAGCCCCAGCATTTT
TRBV7-8,TRBJ1-2,-,-,13,CASSPWGVGGYTF,TGTGCCAGCAGCCCTTGGGGGGTAGGTGGCTACACCTTC
TRBV27,TRBJ2-1,TRBD2,few,18,CASSSSGLAGVSYNEQFF,TGTGCCAGCAGTTCCTCCGGACTAGCGGGGGTTTCCTACAATGAGCAGTTCTTC
TRBV15,TRBJ2-3,TRBD2,few,20,CATSRDVLAGGDSRADTQYF,TGTGCCACCAGCAGAGATGTACTAGCGGGAGGAGATTCTCGGGCAGATACGCAGTATTTT
TRBV6-5,TRBJ2-7,TRBD1,-,12,CATSRTGYEQYF,TGTGCCACCTCAAGGACAGGCTACGAGCAGTACTTC
TRBV30,TRBJ1-2,-,-,15,CAWYGSGLANYGYTF,TGTGCCTGGTACGGGTCGGGACTAGCTAACTATGGCTACACCTTC
TRBV14,TRBJ1-4,-,few,15,CASSQDRVANEKLFF,TGTGCCAGCAGCCAAGATAGAGTGGCTAATGAAAAACTGTTTTTT
TRBV18,TRBJ2-7,TRBD2,few,17,CASRDPARASGSYEQYF,TGTGCCAGCCGCGACCCCGCGCGGGCTAGCGGATCCTACGAGCAGTACTTC
TRBV2,TRBJ1-4,-,-,17,CASRGTKGVEIREKLFF,TGTGCCAGCAGGGGGACAAAGGGTGTGGAAATTCGTGAAAAACTGTTTTTT
TRBV30,TRBJ1-3,-,-,14,CAWSVLLRGNTIYF,TGTGCCTGGAGTGTACTCCTCAGGGGAAACACCATATATTTT
TRBV28,TRBJ1-5,TRBD1,-,17,CASSLYSGGWGNQPQHF,TGTGCCAGCAGTTTATACTCAGGGGGTTGGGGCAATCAGCCCCAGCATTTT
TRBV6-1,TRBJ2-2,TRBD1,-,15,CASRLAGQAAGELFF,TGTGCCAGCAGATTAGCCGGACAGGCTGCCGGGGAGCTGTTTTTT
TRBV10-1,TRBJ1-5,TRBD1,-,16,CASSDSGTGGLQPQHF,TGCGCCAGCAGTGACTCCGGGACAGGGGGCCTTCAGCCCCAGCATTTT
TRBV5-4,TRBJ1-1,-,-,14,CASSLERVGTEAFF,TGTGCCAGCAGCTTGGAGAGGGTAGGGACTGAAGCTTTCTTT
TRBV5-1,TRBJ2-7,TRBD1,-,15,CASSLTTGGTYEQYF,TGCGCCAGCAGCTTAACAACAGGGGGCACCTACGAGCAGTACTTC
TRBV4-1,TRBJ1-5,TRBD1,-,18,CASSHPRGRLGSNQPQHF,TGCGCCAGCAGCCACCCTAGGGGGCGCCTTGGTAGCAATCAGCCCCAGCATTTT
TRBV4-2,TRBJ1-4,TRBD1,-,17,CATHPRTGGATNEKLFF,TGTGCCACCCACCCTAGAACAGGGGGCGCGACTAATGAAAAACTGTTTTTT
TRBV10-3,TRBJ2-5,TRBD1,-,17,CAISVGTGGLVQETQYF,TGTGCCATCAGTGTAGGGACAGGAGGGCTGGTCCAAGAGACCCAGTACTTC
TRBV7-8,TRBJ2-1,-,once,14,CASSLEVTPNEQFF,TGTGCCAGCAGCTTAGAGGTGACTCCAAATGAGCAGTTCTTC
TRBV6-1,TRBJ1-3,-,-,13,CASRVYSGNTIYF,TGTGCCAGCAGGGTCTACTCTGGAAACACCATATATTTT
TRBV18,TRBJ1-5,TRBD1,-,14,CASSPDRGLGPQHF,TGTGCCAGCTCACCCGACAGGGGGCTAGGGCCCCAGCATTTT
TRBV6-5,TRBJ1-2,TRBD1,-,14,CASKRQGTAYGYTF,TGTGCCAGCAAGAGACAGGGGACCGCCTATGGCTACACCTTC
TRBV10-3,TRBJ1-2,-,-,11,CAISDGGGYTF,TGTGCCATCAGTGATGGCGGCGGCTACACCTTC
TRBV28,TRBJ2-1,-,-,17,CASSQKGLMSSYNEQFF,TGTGCCAGCAGCCAAAAGGGACTCATGAGCTCCTACAATGAGCAGTTCTTC
TRBV11-2,TRBJ2-7,-,few,13,CASRDSQLYEQYF,TGTGCCAGCAGAGACAGCCAGCTCTACGAGCAGTACTTC
TRBV28,TRBJ1-2,-,-,15,CASKGGGLANYGYTF,TGTGCCAGCAAAGGTGGAGGATTAGCTAACTATGGCTACACCTTC
TRBV5-6,TRBJ2-5,TRBD1,-,17,CASSLFSGQGKEETQYF,TGTGCCAGCAGCTTGTTTTCCGGACAGGGGAAGGAAGAGACCCAGTACTTC
TRBV5-1,TRBJ1-1,-,-,14,CASTPGGGYTEAFF,TGCGCCAGCACCCCCGGCGGGGGCTACACTGAAGCTTTCTTT
TRBV5-1,TRBJ2-7,-,-,15,CASSPSEGRSYEQYF,TGCGCCAGCAGTCCCAGCGAGGGGAGGTCCTACGAGCAGTACTTC
TRBV5-1,TRBJ2-3,-,few,13,CASNLHTTDTQYF,TGCGCCAGCAATTTACATACAACAGATACGCAGTATTTT
TRBV7-9,TRBJ2-3,TRBD1,-,12,CASSAQGSTQYF,TGTGCCAGCAGCGCACAGGGGAGTACGCAGTATTTT
TRBV4-1,TRBJ1-3,TRBD1,once,13,CASSQPGGYTIYF,TGCGCCAGCAGCCAACCAGGGGGCTACACCATATATTTT
TRBV5-1,TRBJ2-3,TRBD1,-,14,CASSFGQGEDTQYF,TGCGCCAGCAGCTTTGGACAGGGAGAAGATACGCAGTATTTT
TRBV6-1,TRBJ2-1,-,-,13,CASSLGAGDEQFF,TGTGCCAGCAGCCTGGGGGCAGGCGATGAGCAGTTCTTC
TRBV6-5,TRBJ1-1,-,-,15,CASRSTQGPYTEAFF,TGTGCCAGCAGGTCCACACAGGGCCCCTACACTGAAGCTTTCTTT
TRBV6-1,TRBJ1-2,-,-,13,CASGDSGNYGYTF,TGTGCCAGCGGAGACTCGGGAAACTATGGCTACACCTTC
TRBV29-1,TRBJ2-3,-,-,13,CSVRGGSTDTQYF,TGCAGCGTTAGGGGGGGCTCCACAGATACGCAGTATTTT
TRBV6-5,TRBJ1-1,-,-,14,CASSSTGVNTEAFF,TGTGCCAGCAGTTCAACCGGGGTTAACACTGAAGCTTTCTTT
TRBV6-5,TRBJ2-7,TRBD2,-,14,CASSLGGGTYEQYF,TGTGCCAGCAGCCTCGGGGGGGGGACCTACGAGCAGTACTTC
TRBV7-2,TRBJ1-1,-,-,14,CASSLDSRGTEAFF,TGTGCCAGCAGCTTAGATTCGCGGGGCACTGAAGCTTTCTTT
TRBV19,TRBJ2-7,TRBD1,-,18,CASSLTNIGTGAKNEQYF,TGTGCCAGTAGCCTAACCAACATCGGGACAGGGGCGAAGAACGAGCAGTACTTC
TRBV9,TRBJ1-2,TRBD1,-,15,CASSAGQGANYGYTF,TGTGCCAGCAGCGCGGGACAGGGGGCTAACTATGGCTACACCTTC
TRBV5-1,TRBJ2-3,TRBD1,once,15,CASSRDRDRGDTQYF,TGCGCCAGCAGCCGGGACAGGGATCGAGGAGATACGCAGTATTTT
TRBV27,TRBJ1-1,-,-,15,CASSFWGRMNTEAFF,TGTGCCAGCAGTTTCTGGGGGCGAATGAACACTGAAGCTTTCTTT
TRBV7-8,TRBJ1-4,TRBD1,-,20,CASSSLATGEAVRAREKLFF,TGTGCCAGCAGCTCCCTGGCAACAGGGGAGGCAGTGAGAGCCCGAGAAAAACTGTTTTTT